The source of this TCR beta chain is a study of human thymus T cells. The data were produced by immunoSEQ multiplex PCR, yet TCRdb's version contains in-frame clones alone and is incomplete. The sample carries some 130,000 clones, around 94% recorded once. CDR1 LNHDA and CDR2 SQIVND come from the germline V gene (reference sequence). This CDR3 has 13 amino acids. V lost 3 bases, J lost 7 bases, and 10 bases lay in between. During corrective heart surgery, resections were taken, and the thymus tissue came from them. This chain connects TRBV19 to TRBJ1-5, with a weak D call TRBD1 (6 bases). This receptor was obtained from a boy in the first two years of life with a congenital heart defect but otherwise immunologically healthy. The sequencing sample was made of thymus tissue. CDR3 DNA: TGTGCCAGTAGTATGGGGGGGCTGCAGCCCCAGCATTTT. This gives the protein CASSMGGLQPQHF.